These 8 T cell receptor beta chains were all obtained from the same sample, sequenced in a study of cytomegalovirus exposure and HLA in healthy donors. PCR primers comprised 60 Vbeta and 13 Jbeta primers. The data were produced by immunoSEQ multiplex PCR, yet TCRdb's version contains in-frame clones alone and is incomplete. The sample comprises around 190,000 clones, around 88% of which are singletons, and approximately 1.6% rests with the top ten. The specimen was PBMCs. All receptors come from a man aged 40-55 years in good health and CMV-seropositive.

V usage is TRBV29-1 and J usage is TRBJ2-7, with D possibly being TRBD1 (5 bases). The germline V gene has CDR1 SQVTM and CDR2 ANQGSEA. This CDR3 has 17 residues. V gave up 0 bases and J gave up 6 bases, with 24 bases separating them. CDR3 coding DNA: TGCAGCGTTGAAGATTGGGGCCGTGGCAGTGCGAGGTTCGAGCAGTACTTC. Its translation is CSVEDWGRGSARFEQYF.

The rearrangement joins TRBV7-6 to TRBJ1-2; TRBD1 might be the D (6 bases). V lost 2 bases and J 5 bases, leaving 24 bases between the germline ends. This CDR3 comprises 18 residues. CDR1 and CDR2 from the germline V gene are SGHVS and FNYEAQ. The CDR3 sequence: CASSLRVGIAGADYGYTF. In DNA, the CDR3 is TGTGCCAGCAGCTTAAGAGTCGGGATTGCAGGGGCTGATTATGGCTACACCTTC.

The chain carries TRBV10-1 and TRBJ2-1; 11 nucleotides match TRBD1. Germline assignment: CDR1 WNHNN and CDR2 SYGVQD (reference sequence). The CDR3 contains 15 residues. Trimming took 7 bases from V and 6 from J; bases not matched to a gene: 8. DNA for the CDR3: TGCGCCAGCACCAAGGACAGGGGGCCCTCCAATGAGCAGTTCTTC. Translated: CASTKDRGPSNEQFF.

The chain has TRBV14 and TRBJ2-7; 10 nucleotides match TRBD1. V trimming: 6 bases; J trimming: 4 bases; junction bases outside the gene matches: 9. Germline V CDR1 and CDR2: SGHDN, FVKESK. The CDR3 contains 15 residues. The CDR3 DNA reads TGTGCCAGCAGGCGTTCCGGGACAGGGGTGTACGAGCAGTACTTC. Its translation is CASRRSGTGVYEQYF.

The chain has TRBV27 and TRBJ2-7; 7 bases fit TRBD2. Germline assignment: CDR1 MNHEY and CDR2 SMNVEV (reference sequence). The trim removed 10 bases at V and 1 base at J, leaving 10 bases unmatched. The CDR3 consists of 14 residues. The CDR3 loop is CATGALADSYEQYF. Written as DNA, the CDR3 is TGTGCCACCGGAGCTCTAGCGGATTCCTACGAGCAGTACTTC.

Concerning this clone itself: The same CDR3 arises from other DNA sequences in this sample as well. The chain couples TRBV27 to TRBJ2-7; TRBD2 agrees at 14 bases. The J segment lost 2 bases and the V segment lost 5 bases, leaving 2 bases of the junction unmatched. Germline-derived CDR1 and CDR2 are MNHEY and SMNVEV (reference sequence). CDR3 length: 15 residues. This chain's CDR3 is CASSPGLAGAYEQYF. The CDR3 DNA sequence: TGTGCCAGCAGTCCGGGACTAGCGGGAGCCTACGAGCAGTACTTC.

The CDR3: CASSLWGGVTDTQYF. CDR3 nucleotide sequence: TGTGCCAGCAGCTTATGGGGCGGGGTTACAGATACGCAGTATTTT. This chain connects TRBV7-2 to TRBJ2-3, with TRBD2 as a possible D gene (6 bases). CDR3 length: 15 residues. Trimming removed 2 bases at V and 3 bases at J, with 12 bases between. Germline V gene sequence: CDR1 SGHTA, CDR2 FQGNSA.

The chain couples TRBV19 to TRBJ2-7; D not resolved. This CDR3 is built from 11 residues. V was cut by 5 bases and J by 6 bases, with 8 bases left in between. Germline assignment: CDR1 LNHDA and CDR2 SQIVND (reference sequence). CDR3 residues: CASSGSSEQYF. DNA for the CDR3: TGTGCCAGTAGTGGTTCGAGCGAGCAGTACTTC.